The entry that follows covers one TCR beta chain sequence. Its matching antigen is unknown. This sample is part of a study of early T cells in non-severe SARS-CoV-2 infection. Study overall: Chains were unpaired, as sequencing was done on bulk RNA from unsorted whole blood.

Separate cDNA molecules each had unique molecular identifiers attached to them. Using its own MiXCR run on the 5' RACE reads, TCRdb lists one record per CDR3 protein. Among about 11,000 distinct CDR3 sequences listed, around 5% were seen once. General observations from the study: Matching results from VDJdb favored anti-spike CD8 responses, leaving private and CD4 specificities undetected.

The CDR3 has 16 amino acids. Germline values: CDR1 LGHDT, CDR2 YNNKEL (reference sequence). Trimming removed 3 bases from V and 2 bases from J; junction bases left unmatched: 2. The TCR comes from an adult who was a healthcare worker with PCR-confirmed SARS-CoV-2 infection or an uninfected control (not recorded which). Specimen: whole blood. This chain connects TRBV3-1 to TRBJ2-6; 9 nucleotides agree with TRBD1. The DNA of the CDR3 is TGTGCCAGCAGCCAGGACAGGGGAGCTGGGGCCAACGTCCTGACTTTC. Its protein product is CASSQDRGAGANVLTF.